This record looks at one T cell receptor beta chain sequence and its context. CDR3 size: 16 residues. Per the germline V gene, CDR1 is SGHDT and CDR2 is YYEEEE. The V segment lost 4 bases and the J segment 3 bases; nucleotides outside the gene matches: 8. The data are from a study of memory CD4+ T cells and cytomegalovirus serostatus. Using immunoSEQ multiplex PCR, the repertoire was profiled, and TCRdb retains in-frame clones only, with some absent. The sample includes about 46,000 clones, 60% to 80% of them seen just once. Single viable CD3+CD4+CD8-CD45RO+ cells were sorted as the memory CD4+ T cells.

Sequenced sample: memory CD4+ T cells from blood. The receptor's source is an adult in good health and CMV-seronegative. The chain carries TRBV5-6 and TRBJ1-4; 8 bases line up with TRBD1. The CDR3 nucleotides read TGTGCCAGCAGCATCAGGGGGCGGTCCTCTAATGAAAAACTGTTTTTT. Protein product: CASSIRGRSSNEKLFF.